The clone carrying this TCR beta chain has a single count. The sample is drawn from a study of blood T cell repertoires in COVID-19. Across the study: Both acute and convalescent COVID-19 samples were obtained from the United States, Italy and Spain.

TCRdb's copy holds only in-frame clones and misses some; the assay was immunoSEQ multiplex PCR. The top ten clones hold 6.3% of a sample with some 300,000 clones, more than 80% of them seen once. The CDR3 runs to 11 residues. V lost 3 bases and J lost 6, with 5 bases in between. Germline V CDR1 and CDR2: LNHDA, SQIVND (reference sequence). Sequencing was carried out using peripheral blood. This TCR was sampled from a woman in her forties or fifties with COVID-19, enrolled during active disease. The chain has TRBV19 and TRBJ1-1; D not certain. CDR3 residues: CASSMGSEAFF. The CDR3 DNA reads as TGTGCCAGTAGTATGGGCTCTGAAGCTTTCTTT.